This TCR beta chain was observed in a study of shared clonotypes between healthy human individuals. Profiled with immunoSEQ multiplex PCR; TCRdb holds only in-frame clones, not every one. The profile shows 660,000 or so clones, roughly 95% of them singletons. The CDR3 sequence is 16 residues long. Germline lookup yields CDR1 MNHEY and CDR2 SMNVEV (reference sequence). Between the trimmed V and J ends, which lost 5 bases and 0 bases, there was a span of 17 bases. Positively selected for CCR7, the CD45RO-negative cells used as naive CD8 cells excluded terminally differentiated effector memory CD45RA+ cells.

The source of this sequence is a woman aged 25 to 45 in good health. The sample taken for sequencing was naive CD8+ T cells sorted from blood. The V call is TRBV27, the J call TRBJ2-7; tentatively, D is TRBD2 (6 bases). The chain's CDR3 is CASSPGTSRFSYEQYF. The DNA of the CDR3 is TGTGCCAGCAGTCCCGGAACTAGCCGGTTCTCCTACGAGCAGTACTTC.